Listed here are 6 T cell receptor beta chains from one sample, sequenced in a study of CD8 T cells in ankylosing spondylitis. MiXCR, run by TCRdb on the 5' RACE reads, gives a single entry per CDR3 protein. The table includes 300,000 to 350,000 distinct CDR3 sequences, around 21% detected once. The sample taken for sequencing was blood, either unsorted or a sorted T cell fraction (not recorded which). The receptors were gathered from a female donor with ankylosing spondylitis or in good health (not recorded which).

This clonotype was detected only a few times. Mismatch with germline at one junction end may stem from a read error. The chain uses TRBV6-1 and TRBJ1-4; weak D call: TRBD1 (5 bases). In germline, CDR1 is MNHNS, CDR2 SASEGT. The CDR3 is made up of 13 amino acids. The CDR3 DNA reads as TGTGCCTGCAGGGAGCGGACTAATGAAAAACTGTTTTTT. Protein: CACRERTNEKLFF.

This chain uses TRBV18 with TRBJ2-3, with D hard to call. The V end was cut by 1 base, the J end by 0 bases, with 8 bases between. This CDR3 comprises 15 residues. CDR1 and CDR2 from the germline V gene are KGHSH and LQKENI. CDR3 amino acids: CASSPRVRSTDTQYF. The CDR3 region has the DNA TGTGCCAGCTCACCACGGGTGCGGAGCACAGATACGCAGTATTTT.

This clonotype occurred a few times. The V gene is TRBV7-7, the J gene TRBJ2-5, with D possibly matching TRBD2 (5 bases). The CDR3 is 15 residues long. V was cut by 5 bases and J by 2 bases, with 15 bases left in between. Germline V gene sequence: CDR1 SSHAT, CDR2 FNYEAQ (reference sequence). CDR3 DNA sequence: TGTGCCAGCAGCCCGAGGGCGACTGTTCAAGAGACCCAGTACTTC. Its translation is CASSPRATVQETQYF.

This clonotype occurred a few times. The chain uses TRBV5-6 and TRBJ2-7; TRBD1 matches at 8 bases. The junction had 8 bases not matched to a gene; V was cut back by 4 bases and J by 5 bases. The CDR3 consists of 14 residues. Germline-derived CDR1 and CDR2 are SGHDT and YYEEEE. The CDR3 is CASSPPTGVHEQYF. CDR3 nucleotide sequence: TGTGCCAGCAGCCCCCCGACAGGGGTGCACGAGCAGTACTTC.

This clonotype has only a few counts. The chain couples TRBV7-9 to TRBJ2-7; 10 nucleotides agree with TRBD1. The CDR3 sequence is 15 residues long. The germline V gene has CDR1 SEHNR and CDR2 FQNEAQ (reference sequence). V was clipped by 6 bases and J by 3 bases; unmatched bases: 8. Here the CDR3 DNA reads TGTGCCAGCAGACAAAGGGGGACAGGGGTCTACGAGCAGTACTTC. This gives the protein CASRQRGTGVYEQYF.

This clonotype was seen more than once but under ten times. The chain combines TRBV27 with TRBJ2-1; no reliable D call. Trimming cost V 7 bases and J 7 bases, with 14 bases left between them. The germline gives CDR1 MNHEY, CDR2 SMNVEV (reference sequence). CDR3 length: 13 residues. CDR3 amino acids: CASTSIRVNEQFF. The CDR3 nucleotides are TGTGCCAGCACCTCTATCCGGGTTAATGAGCAGTTCTTC.